This TCR beta chain was captured in a study of T cell repertoires in cytomegalovirus infection. TCRdb analysed the reads with MiXCR anew, one entry per CDR3 protein. This sample has around 77,000 distinct CDR3 sequences, with around 20% found just once. This clonotype has only a few counts. Its antigen is unidentified. This CDR3 comprises 15 residues. Trimming took off 0 bases at V and 2 bases at J, with 10 bases between the two ends. Germline CDR1 MGHRA, CDR2 YSYEKL. The rearrangement uses TRBV4-1 and TRBJ1-2; D is undetermined. This sequence originates from a human donor in good health (CMV status not recorded). Some clones in this sample may be carry-over from other donors' samples. The sample was CD8+ T cells from cultured PBMCs, taken from culture after CMV antigen stimulation. DNA of the CDR3: TGCGCCAGCAGCCAAGAAATGGTCCCGAACTATGGCTACACCTTC. Protein sequence: CASSQEMVPNYGYTF.